The 24 T cell receptor beta chains below come from one sample, sequenced in a study of blood T cell repertoires in COVID-19. The repertoire was sequenced with immunoSEQ multiplex PCR; TCRdb's copy has only in-frame clones and lacks some. The sample yields 300,000 to 350,000 clones, roughly nine tenths seen once. Sequenced: peripheral blood. The receptors shown here come from a woman aged 55-70 years with COVID-19, enrolled during active disease.

This clone occurred a few times. The rearrangement joins TRBV12-5 to TRBJ1-5; D call uncertain. The length of the CDR3 is 15 residues. V was shortened by 2 bases and J by 4 bases, with 12 bases between the two germline ends. Per germline, CDR1 LGHNT and CDR2 FRNRAP. The CDR3: CASGLRYGGNQPQHF. DNA for the CDR3: TGTGCTAGTGGTTTGAGATATGGCGGGAATCAGCCCCAGCATTTT. The variable domain in full, with the rest retrieved from reference TRBV12-5 and TRBJ1-5, is DARVTQTPRHKVTEMGQEVTMRCQPILGHNTVFWYRQTMMQGLELLAYFRNRAPLDDSGMPKDRFSAEMPDATLATLKIQPSEPRDSAVYFCASGLRYGGNQPQHFGDGTRLSIL.

The chain is built from TRBV11-3 and TRBJ2-7; 7 nucleotides align to TRBD1. Looked up from germline, CDR1 is SGHNT and CDR2 is YENEEA. Trimming took 3 bases from V and 5 from J; bases not matched to a gene: 7. This CDR3 has 14 amino acids. CDR3: CASSLVGGQDEQYF. DNA for the CDR3: TGTGCCAGCAGCTTGGTAGGGGGCCAAGACGAGCAGTACTTC.

This clone was counted a single time. This sequence joins TRBV6-5 and TRBJ1-1, with 7 bases that match TRBD1. Germline V gene data show CDR1 as MNHEY and CDR2 as SVGAGI. Germline trimming cut 5 bases from V and 8 bases from J; bases unmatched to any gene: 5. The CDR3 has 12 amino acids. CDR3 coding DNA: TGTGCCAGCAGTACGGGACAGAAGGAAGCTTTCTTT. Its protein is CASSTGQKEAFF.

V gene TRBV28 combines with J gene TRBJ2-1; D is possibly TRBD2 (7 bases). This CDR3 is built from 14 residues. V lost 3 bases and J 6 bases, leaving 12 bases between the germline ends. The germline CDR1 and CDR2 sequences are MDHEN and SYDVKM. The CDR3 spells CASSLKGGVNEQFF. DNA for the CDR3: TGTGCCAGCAGTTTGAAGGGGGGGGTCAATGAGCAGTTCTTC. The whole variable domain, remainder taken from reference TRBV28 and TRBJ2-1, is DVKVTQSSRYLVKRTGEKVFLECVQDMDHENMFWYRQDPGLGLRLIYFSYDVKMKEKGDIPEGYSVSREKKERFSLILESASTNQTSMYLCASSLKGGVNEQFFGPGTRLTVL.

The gene calls are TRBV7-9 and TRBJ2-5; 11 bases fit TRBD2. This CDR3 comprises 16 residues. Germline CDR1 SEHNR, CDR2 FQNEAQ (reference sequence). The junction had 6 bases not matched to a gene; V was cut back by 6 bases and J by 0 bases. CDR3 in DNA: TGTGCCAGCAGTTCGACTAGCGGGGTCCACCAAGAGACCCAGTACTTC. Protein sequence: CASSSTSGVHQETQYF.

This chain links TRBV13 with TRBJ1-2; D might be TRBD1 (5 bases). Trimming cost V 6 bases and J 5 bases, with 7 bases left between them. The CDR3 totals 11 residues. Per germline, CDR1 PRHDT and CDR2 FYEKMQ (reference sequence). As DNA, the CDR3 is TGTGCCAGCAGTCGACAGTATGGCTACACCTTC. Encoded protein: CASSRQYGYTF.

The chain recombines TRBV5-1 with TRBJ2-1; 12 bases align to TRBD2. J was trimmed by 7 bases and V by 2 bases; bases with no gene match: 7. CDR1 and CDR2 (germline): SGHRS, YFSETQ. The CDR3 length is 16 residues. As DNA, the CDR3 is TGCGCCAGCAGCTTTTCCCCTAGCGGGGGGGCAAATGAGCAGTTCTTC. Protein: CASSFSPSGGANEQFF.

DNA of the CDR3: TGTGCCAGCAGTTACTCGATCAGGGGCTATGGCTACACCTTC. Residues: CASSYSIRGYGYTF. This chain links TRBV6-5 with TRBJ1-2, with a weak D call TRBD1 (6 bases). The CDR3 contains 14 residues. The V end lost 0 bases, the J end lost 4 bases, and 9 bases lay between the germline ends. CDR1 MNHEY and CDR2 SVGAGI come from the germline V gene.

The chain joins TRBV10-3 to TRBJ1-2; 12 bases line up with TRBD1. CDR1 and CDR2 from the germline V gene are ENHRY and SYGVKD. V was pared by 7 bases and J by 5 bases, with 8 bases of the junction left unmatched. There are 15 residues in the CDR3. Here the CDR3 DNA reads TGTGCCATCACCACCCCGGGACAGGGGGCATATGGCTACACCTTC. Translation: CAITTPGQGAYGYTF.

The chain couples TRBV13 to TRBJ1-4; 8 bases are a match to TRBD1. This CDR3 spans 14 amino acids. The V and J ends lost 6 bases and 7 bases, in that order; junction bases with no gene match: 7. Germline assignment: CDR1 PRHDT and CDR2 FYEKMQ (reference sequence). CDR3 nucleotides: TGTGCCAGCAGTTCAACAGGGGGTAGTGAAAAACTGTTTTTT. This codes for CASSSTGGSEKLFF.

As for this clone: This sequence may be a read error, since a much larger clone differs from it by one base. The chain is built from TRBV11-2 and TRBJ1-1; D uncertain. Germline V CDR1 and CDR2: SGHAT, FQNNGV. Trimming pared 1 base from V and 1 base from J, leaving 4 bases between. CDR3 size: 13 residues. The chain's CDR3 is CASSLGPNTEAFF. The CDR3 DNA reads TGTGCCAGCAGCTTAGGGCCGAACACTGAAGCTTTCTTT.

This chain connects TRBV5-1 to TRBJ1-6, with D possibly matching TRBD1 (5 bases). The germline gives CDR1 SGHRS, CDR2 YFSETQ. The CDR3 sequence is 15 residues long. V was pared by 4 bases and J by 10 bases, with 18 bases between. This CDR3 is CASSEDPGRESPLHF. The CDR3 nucleotides are TGCGCCAGCAGCGAAGACCCAGGGCGCGAATCACCCCTCCACTTT.

This chain joins TRBV28 and TRBJ1-1; 9 bases match TRBD1. The CDR3 runs 14 residues. The V and J ends lost 5 bases and 6 bases, in that order; junction bases with no gene match: 7. The V gene's germline CDR1 is MDHEN and CDR2 SYDVKM. The CDR3 sequence is CASSGTGFVSEAFF. The CDR3 DNA reads TGTGCCAGCAGTGGGACAGGGTTTGTCTCTGAAGCTTTCTTT.

The CDR3 DNA follows: TGTGCCAGCAGCTTAGCCCCTAAGAACTTACCATCATCTAATTCACCCCTCCACTTT. Encoded protein: CASSLAPKNLPSSNSPLHF. This chain joins TRBV13 and TRBJ1-6, with D unclear. With 1 base removed from V and 6 bases from J, the gap between germline ends came to 22 bases. CDR1 is PRHDT, CDR2 FYEKMQ, per germline (reference sequence). The CDR3 totals 19 residues.

The rearrangement links TRBV27 to TRBJ2-3, with D maybe TRBD1 (6 bases). CDR1 is MNHEY, CDR2 SMNVEV, per germline (reference sequence). V gave up 7 bases and J gave up 0 bases, with 11 bases separating them. There are 14 residues in the CDR3. CDR3 in DNA: TGTGCCAGCACCCCTAGGGGGAGCACAGATACGCAGTATTTT. It encodes CASTPRGSTDTQYF.

This clone was seen many times. This chain joins TRBV9 and TRBJ2-7, with D maybe TRBD1 (6 bases). Between the trimmed V and J ends, which lost 4 bases and 6 bases, there was a span of 11 bases. The germline V gene has CDR1 SGDLS and CDR2 YYNGEE. The CDR3 extends over 12 amino acids. The CDR3 DNA is TGTGCCAGCAGCCCAGGGGTGGGCGAGCAGTACTTC. It yields the protein CASSPGVGEQYF. The full variable domain, completed using reference TRBV9 and TRBJ2-7, is DSGVTQTPKHLITATGQRVTLRCSPRSGDLSVYWYQQSLDQGLQFLIQYYNGEERAKGNILERFSAQQFPDLHSELNLSSLELGDSALYFCASSPGVGEQYFGPGTRLTVT.

The chain links TRBV6-1 to TRBJ1-5; no definite D call. Deletions cut 3 bases from V and 11 bases from J, with 11 bases between. The CDR3 runs 12 residues. Germline-derived CDR1 and CDR2 are MNHNS and SASEGT. CDR3 sequence reads: CASSEDRGAQHF. In nucleotides, the CDR3 is TGTGCCAGCAGTGAGGACCGCGGGGCCCAGCATTTT.

The V gene is TRBV19, the J gene TRBJ1-5; D perhaps matches TRBD1 (6 bases). The CDR3 totals 16 residues. Germline CDR1 reads LNHDA; CDR2 reads SQIVND (reference sequence). Trimming took off 2 bases at V and 6 bases at J, with 17 bases between the two ends. CDR3 amino acids: CASSIPWGGLTQPQHF. Written as DNA, the CDR3 is TGTGCCAGTAGTATACCCTGGGGGGGGCTGACTCAGCCCCAGCATTTT.

The rearrangement links TRBV2 to TRBJ1-1; D unclear. Germline V gene lookup returns CDR1 SNHLY and CDR2 FYNNEI. The CDR3 is 14 amino acids. Trimming left V 6 bases short and J 7 bases short, with 18 bases between. The CDR3 DNA is TGTGCCAGCAGGCTCCACTTGGAGAGGATTGAAGCTTTCTTT. This encodes CASRLHLERIEAFF.

The gene calls are TRBV27 and TRBJ1-6; 7 nucleotides agree with TRBD1. CDR1 and CDR2 from the germline V gene are MNHEY and SMNVEV (reference sequence). This CDR3 contains 14 residues. V dropped 6 bases and J dropped 6; count of bases not matched to a gene: 5. The CDR3 region has the DNA TGTGCCAGCAGACTCCAGGGGGGTAATTCACCCCTCCACTTT. Amino acid sequence: CASRLQGGNSPLHF.

The chain is built from TRBV6-5 and TRBJ1-1, with 8 bases fitting TRBD1. The CDR3 covers 14 residues. V was clipped by 5 bases and J by 6 bases; unmatched bases: 8. Per the germline V gene, CDR1 is MNHEY and CDR2 is SVGAGI. CDR3 in amino acids: CASSKPGGIPEAFF. The CDR3 nucleotides are TGTGCCAGCAGTAAACCAGGGGGCATCCCTGAAGCTTTCTTT.

The sample holds a few counts of this clone. This chain joins TRBV6-1 and TRBJ1-4; 8 bases fit TRBD1. CDR1 and CDR2 (germline): MNHNS, SASEGT. V was clipped by 3 bases and J by 11 bases; unmatched bases: 8. CDR3 size: 14 residues. The CDR3 sequence is CASSDSGQGDKLFF. CDR3 nucleotide sequence: TGTGCCAGCAGTGATAGCGGACAGGGTGATAAACTGTTTTTT.

V usage is TRBV3-1 (or the pseudogene TRBV3-2) and J usage is TRBJ2-5; D unresolved. Trimming took off 4 bases at V and 2 bases at J, with 11 bases between the two ends. Germline V gives CDR1 LGHDT, CDR2 YNNKEL (reference sequence). CDR3 size: 14 residues. The CDR3 nucleotides are TGTGCCAGCAGCCTCCGAGGAAGTCAAGAGACCCAGTACTTC. Its translation is CASSLRGSQETQYF.

The chain combines TRBV7-6 with TRBJ2-1, with a weak D call TRBD2 (5 bases). This CDR3 is 15 amino acids long. Per germline, CDR1 SGHVS and CDR2 FNYEAQ. V gave up 4 bases and J gave up 7 bases, with 17 bases separating them. Written as DNA, the CDR3 is TGTGCCAGCAGCTCCTCGAGGGCCTTTAGGAATGAGCAGTTCTTC. Protein product: CASSSSRAFRNEQFF. Looking up the rest from reference TRBV7-6 and TRBJ2-1 gives the full variable domain: GAGVSQSPRYKVTKRGQDVALRCDPISGHVSLYWYRQALGQGPEFLTYFNYEAQQDKSGLPNDRFSAERPEGSISTLTIQRTEQRDSAMYRCASSSSRAFRNEQFFGPGTRLTVL.